These T cell receptor beta chains were read from a single sample in a study of blood T cell repertoires in COVID-19. The repertoire was sequenced with immunoSEQ multiplex PCR; TCRdb's copy has only in-frame clones and lacks some. Of 70,000 to 85,000 clones in the sample, 82% were seen once. The sequencing sample was made of peripheral blood. The origin of the receptors is a man at least 80 years old with acute or convalescent COVID-19. Each CDR3 is given with its conserved first and last residue. The D gene is left open where the match is weak. The listing skips clone size in some rows; elsewhere it reads once, few, many or a size class.

J gene | D gene | V gene | clone size | CDR3 protein | CDR3 DNA
TRBJ2-3 | - | TRBV27 | - | CASSLEGFSLPEYF | TGTGCCAGCAGTTTAGAGGGCTTCTCCCTCCCGGAGTATTTT
TRBJ1-2 | - | TRBV7-6 | - | CASSLDGGAGGYTF | TGTGCCAGCAGCTTAGACGGGGGGGCCGGTGGCTACACCTTC
TRBJ1-4 | - | TRBV4-1 | - | CASSQGSHREYEKLFF | TGCGCCAGCAGCCAAGGATCCCACAGGGAGTACGAAAAACTGTTTTTT
TRBJ1-1 | - | TRBV27 | - | CASSLWANTEAFF | TGTGCCAGCAGTTTATGGGCGAACACTGAAGCTTTCTTT
TRBJ1-3 | - | TRBV30 | - | CAWRYGSWSTIYF | TGTGCCTGGAGATACGGCTCTTGGAGCACCATATATTTT
TRBJ1-1 | - | TRBV5-5 | - | CASSLVSGNTEAFF | TGTGCCAGCAGCTTGGTGTCCGGGAACACTGAAGCTTTCTTT
TRBJ1-4 | TRBD1 | TRBV29-1 | - | CSVTDRAGSEKLFF | TGCAGCGTTACTGACAGGGCGGGCAGTGAAAAACTGTTTTTT
TRBJ2-7 | TRBD1 | TRBV5-1 | - | CASSRGQGAYEQYF | TGCGCCAGCAGCCGGGGACAGGGCGCCTACGAGCAGTACTTC
TRBJ2-7 | TRBD1 | TRBV29-1 | - | CSVEAGTGGSYEQYF | TGCAGCGTTGAAGCAGGGACAGGGGGCTCCTACGAGCAGTACTTC
TRBJ1-6 | TRBD1 | TRBV5-6 | - | CASSWGQGTGNSPLHF | TGTGCCAGCAGCTGGGGACAGGGGACGGGGAATTCACCCCTCCACTTT
TRBJ1-4 | - | TRBV7-6 | - | CASSLTSDSFNEKLFF | TGTGCCAGCAGCTTAACGTCGGACAGCTTTAATGAAAAACTGTTTTTT
TRBJ1-1 | TRBD1 | TRBV7-8 | - | CASSLAYTGGPMNTEAFF | TGTGCCAGCAGCTTAGCGTATACAGGGGGCCCGATGAACACTGAAGCTTTCTTT
TRBJ1-2 | - | TRBV10-3 | - | CAISESKGYGYTF | TGTGCCATCAGTGAGTCGAAGGGGTACGGCTACACCTTC
TRBJ2-5 | TRBD2 | TRBV4-1 | - | CASGRTSGGRETQYF | TGCGCCAGCGGCAGGACTAGCGGGGGGCGGGAGACCCAGTACTTC
TRBJ1-1 | - | TRBV19 | - | CASKDQGLNTEAFF | TGTGCCAGTAAAGACCAGGGTTTGAACACTGAAGCTTTCTTT
TRBJ1-3 | - | TRBV5-5 | - | CASSSDSYSGNTIYF | TGTGCCAGCAGCTCCGACAGCTACTCTGGAAACACCATATATTTT
TRBJ2-1 | TRBD1 | TRBV9 | - | CASSVVGQGAYNEQFF | TGTGCCAGCAGCGTAGTCGGGCAGGGGGCCTACAATGAGCAGTTCTTC
TRBJ2-5 | - | TRBV5-1 | - | CASSEEQETQYF | TGCGCCAGCAGCGAGGAACAAGAGACCCAGTACTTC
TRBJ1-1 | - | TRBV10-3 | - | CAISERGFDTEAFF | TGTGCCATCAGTGAGAGAGGGTTTGACACTGAAGCTTTCTTT
TRBJ1-5 | - | TRBV6-5 | - | CASTQGLQPQHF | TGTGCCAGCACCCAGGGGCTACAGCCCCAGCATTTT
TRBJ2-1 | - | TRBV18 | - | CASSPPSEAYNEQFF | TGTGCCAGCTCACCCCCCTCGGAGGCCTACAATGAGCAGTTCTTC
TRBJ1-6 | - | TRBV30 | once | CAWSGQVSLESPLHF | TGTGCCTGGAGTGGACAGGTGAGCCTGGAGTCACCCCTCCACTTT
TRBJ1-2 | TRBD1 | TRBV3-1/TRBV3-2 | - | CASSQGQGLSGYTF | TGTGCCAGCAGCCAAGGACAGGGGTTAAGTGGCTACACCTTC
TRBJ1-2 | TRBD1 | TRBV11-2 | - | CASSFEQGAAYGYTF | TGTGCCAGCAGCTTTGAACAGGGGGCGGCCTATGGCTACACCTTC
TRBJ1-4 | - | TRBV19 | - | CATLGGYEKLFF | TGTGCCACCCTGGGGGGGTATGAAAAACTGTTTTTT
TRBJ2-5 | TRBD1 | TRBV25-1 | - | CASSVSSGQGRRGTQYF | TGTGCCAGCAGTGTCTCATCGGGACAGGGGAGAAGGGGGACCCAGTACTTC
TRBJ2-7 | TRBD1 | TRBV15 | once | CATKPGQGFYEQYF | TGTGCCACGAAACCGGGACAGGGTTTTTACGAGCAGTACTTC
TRBJ1-1 | - | TRBV6-6 | - | CACDPNDAKSAEAFF | TGTGCCTGCGACCCAAATGACGCGAAGAGCGCTGAAGCTTTCTTT
TRBJ1-1 | - | TRBV5-4 | - | CASSLARGLGTEAFF | TGTGCCAGCAGCTTGGCCAGAGGGCTGGGCACTGAAGCTTTCTTT
TRBJ1-1 | - | TRBV11-3 | - | CASSLGQDREAFF | TGTGCCAGCAGCTTAGGACAGGACCGAGAAGCTTTCTTT
TRBJ2-5 | TRBD2 | TRBV7-3 | - | CASSPGTSDQETQYF | TGTGCCAGCAGCCCCGGGACTAGCGACCAAGAGACCCAGTACTTC